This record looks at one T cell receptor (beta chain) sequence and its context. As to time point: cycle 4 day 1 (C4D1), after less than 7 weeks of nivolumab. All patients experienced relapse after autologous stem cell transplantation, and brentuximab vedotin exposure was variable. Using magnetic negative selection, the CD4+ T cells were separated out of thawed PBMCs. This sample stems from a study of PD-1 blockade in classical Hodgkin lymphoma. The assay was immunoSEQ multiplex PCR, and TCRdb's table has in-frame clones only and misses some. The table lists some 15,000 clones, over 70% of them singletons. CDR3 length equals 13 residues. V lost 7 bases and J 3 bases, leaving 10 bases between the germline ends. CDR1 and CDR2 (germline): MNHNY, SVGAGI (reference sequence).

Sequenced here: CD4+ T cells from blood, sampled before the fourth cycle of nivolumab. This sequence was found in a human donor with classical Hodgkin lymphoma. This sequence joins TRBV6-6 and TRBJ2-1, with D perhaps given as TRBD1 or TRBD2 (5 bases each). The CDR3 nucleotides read TGTGCCAGCATACCAGGGAGCTACAATGAGCAGTTCTTC. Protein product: CASIPGSYNEQFF.